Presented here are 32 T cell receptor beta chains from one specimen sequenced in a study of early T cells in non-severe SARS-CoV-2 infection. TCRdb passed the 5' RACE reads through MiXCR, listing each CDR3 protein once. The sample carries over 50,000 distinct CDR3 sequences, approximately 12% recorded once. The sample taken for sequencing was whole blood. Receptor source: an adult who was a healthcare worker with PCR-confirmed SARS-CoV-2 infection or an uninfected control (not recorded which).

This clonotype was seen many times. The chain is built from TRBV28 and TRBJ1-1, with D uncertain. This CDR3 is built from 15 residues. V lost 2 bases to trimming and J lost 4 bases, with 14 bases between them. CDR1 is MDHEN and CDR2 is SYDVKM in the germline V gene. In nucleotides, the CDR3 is TGTGCCAGCAGTTTACTGTCTTCTGGAGGCACTGAAGCTTTCTTT. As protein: CASSLLSSGGTEAFF.

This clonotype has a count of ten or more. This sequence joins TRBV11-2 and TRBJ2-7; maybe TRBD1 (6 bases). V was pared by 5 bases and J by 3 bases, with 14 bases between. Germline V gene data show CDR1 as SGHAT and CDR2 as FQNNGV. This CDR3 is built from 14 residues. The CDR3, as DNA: TGTGCCAGCAGCCCACTAACAGGGATCTACGAGCAGTACTTC. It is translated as CASSPLTGIYEQYF.

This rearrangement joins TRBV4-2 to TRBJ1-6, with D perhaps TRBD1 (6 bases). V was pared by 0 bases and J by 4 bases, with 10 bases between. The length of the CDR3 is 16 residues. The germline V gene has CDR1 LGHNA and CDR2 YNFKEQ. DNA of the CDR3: TGTGCCAGCAGCCAAGATCGGACAGCGTATAATTCACCCCTCCACTTT. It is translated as CASSQDRTAYNSPLHF.

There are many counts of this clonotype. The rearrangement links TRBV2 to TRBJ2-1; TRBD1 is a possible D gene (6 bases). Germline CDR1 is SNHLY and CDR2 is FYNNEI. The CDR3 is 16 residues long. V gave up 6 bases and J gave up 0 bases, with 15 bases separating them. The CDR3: CASSARGSSSYNEQFF. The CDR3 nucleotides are TGTGCCAGCAGCGCAAGGGGGTCAAGCTCCTACAATGAGCAGTTCTTC.

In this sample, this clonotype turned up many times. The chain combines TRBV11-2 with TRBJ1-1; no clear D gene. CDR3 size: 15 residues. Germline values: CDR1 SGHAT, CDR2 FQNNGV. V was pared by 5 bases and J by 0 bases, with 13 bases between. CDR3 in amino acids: CASSLPGLLNTEAFF. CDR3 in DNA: TGTGCCAGCAGCCTACCCGGACTCCTGAACACTGAAGCTTTCTTT.

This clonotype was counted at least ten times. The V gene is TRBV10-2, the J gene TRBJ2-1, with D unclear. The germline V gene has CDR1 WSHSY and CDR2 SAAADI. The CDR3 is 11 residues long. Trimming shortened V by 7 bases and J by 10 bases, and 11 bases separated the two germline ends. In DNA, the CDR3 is TGCGCCAGCATCCGAGAGACGGAGCAGTTCTTC. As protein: CASIRETEQFF.

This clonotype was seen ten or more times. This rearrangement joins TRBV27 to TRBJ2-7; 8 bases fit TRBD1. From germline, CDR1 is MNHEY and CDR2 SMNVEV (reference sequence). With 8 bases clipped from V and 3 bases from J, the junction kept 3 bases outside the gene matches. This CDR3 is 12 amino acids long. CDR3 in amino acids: CASRDRIYEQYF. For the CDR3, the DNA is TGTGCCAGCCGGGACAGGATCTACGAGCAGTACTTC.

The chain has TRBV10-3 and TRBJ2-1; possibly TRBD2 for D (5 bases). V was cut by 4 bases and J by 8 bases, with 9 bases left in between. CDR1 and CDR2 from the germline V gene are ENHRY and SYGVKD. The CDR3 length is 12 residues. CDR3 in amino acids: CAISVGNYEQFF. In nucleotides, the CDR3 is TGTGCCATCAGTGTCGGGAATTATGAGCAGTTCTTC.

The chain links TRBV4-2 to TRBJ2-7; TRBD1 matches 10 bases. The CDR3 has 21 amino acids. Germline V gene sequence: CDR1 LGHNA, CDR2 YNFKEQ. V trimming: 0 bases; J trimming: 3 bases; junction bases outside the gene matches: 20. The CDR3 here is CASSQEAWDRGRLDSGYEQYF. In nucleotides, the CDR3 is TGTGCCAGCAGCCAAGAGGCTTGGGACAGGGGTCGTCTCGATTCGGGCTACGAGCAGTACTTC.

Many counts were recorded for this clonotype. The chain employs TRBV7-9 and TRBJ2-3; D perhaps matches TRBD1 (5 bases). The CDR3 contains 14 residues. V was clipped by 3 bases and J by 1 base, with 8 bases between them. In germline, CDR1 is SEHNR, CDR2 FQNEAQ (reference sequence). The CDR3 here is CASSFSTGTDTQYF. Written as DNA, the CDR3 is TGTGCCAGCAGCTTTTCGACAGGCACAGATACGCAGTATTTT.

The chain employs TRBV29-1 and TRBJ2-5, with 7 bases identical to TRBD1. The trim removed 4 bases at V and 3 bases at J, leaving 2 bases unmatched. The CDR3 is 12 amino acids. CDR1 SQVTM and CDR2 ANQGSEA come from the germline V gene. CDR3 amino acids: CSVGRGKETQYF. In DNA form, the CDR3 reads TGCAGCGTTGGCAGGGGGAAAGAGACCCAGTACTTC. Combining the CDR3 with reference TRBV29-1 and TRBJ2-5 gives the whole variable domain SAVISQKPSRDICQRGTSLTIQCQVDSQVTMMFWYRQQPGQSLTLIATANQGSEATYESGFVIDKFPISRPNLTFSTLTVSNMSPEDSSIYLCSVGRGKETQYFGPGTRLLVL.

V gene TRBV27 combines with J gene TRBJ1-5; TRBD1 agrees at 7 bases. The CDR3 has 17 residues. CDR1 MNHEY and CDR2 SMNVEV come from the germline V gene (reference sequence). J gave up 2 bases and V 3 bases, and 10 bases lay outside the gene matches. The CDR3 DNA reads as TGTGCCAGCAGTTTTTTTGGGAGCCAGGGGGGCAATCAGCCCCAGCATTTT. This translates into CASSFFGSQGGNQPQHF.

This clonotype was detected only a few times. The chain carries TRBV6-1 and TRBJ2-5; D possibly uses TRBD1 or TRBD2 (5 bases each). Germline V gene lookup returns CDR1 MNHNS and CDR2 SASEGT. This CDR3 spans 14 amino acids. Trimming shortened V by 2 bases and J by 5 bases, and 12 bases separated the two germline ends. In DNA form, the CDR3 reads TGTGCCAGCAGTGAATTGGCAGGGACGGAGACCCAGTACTTC. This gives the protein CASSELAGTETQYF.

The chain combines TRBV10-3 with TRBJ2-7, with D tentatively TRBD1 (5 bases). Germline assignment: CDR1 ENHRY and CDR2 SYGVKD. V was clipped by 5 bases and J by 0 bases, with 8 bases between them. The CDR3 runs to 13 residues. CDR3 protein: CAISQGDSYEQYF. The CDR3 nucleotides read TGTGCCATCAGTCAGGGTGACTCCTACGAGCAGTACTTC.

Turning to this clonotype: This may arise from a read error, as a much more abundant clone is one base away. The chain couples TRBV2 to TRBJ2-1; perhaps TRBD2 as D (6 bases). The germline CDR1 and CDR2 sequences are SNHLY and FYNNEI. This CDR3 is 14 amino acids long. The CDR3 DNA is TGTGCCAGCAGTGGACTAGTTGTCTACAATGAGCAGTCCTTC. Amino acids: CASSGLVVYNEQSF.

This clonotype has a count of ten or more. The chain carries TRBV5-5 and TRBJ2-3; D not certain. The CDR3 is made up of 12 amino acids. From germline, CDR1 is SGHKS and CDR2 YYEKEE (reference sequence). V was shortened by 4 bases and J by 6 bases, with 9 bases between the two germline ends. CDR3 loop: CASSQLVDTQYF. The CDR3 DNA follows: TGTGCCAGCAGCCAGCTCGTGGATACGCAGTATTTT.

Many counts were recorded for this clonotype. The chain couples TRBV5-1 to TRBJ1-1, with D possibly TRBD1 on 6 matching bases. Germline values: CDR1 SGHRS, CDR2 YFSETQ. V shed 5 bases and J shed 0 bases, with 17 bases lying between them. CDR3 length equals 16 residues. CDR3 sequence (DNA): TGCGCCAGCAGTTTGACAGGAAAGGGGATGAACACTGAAGCTTTCTTT. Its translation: CASSLTGKGMNTEAFF.

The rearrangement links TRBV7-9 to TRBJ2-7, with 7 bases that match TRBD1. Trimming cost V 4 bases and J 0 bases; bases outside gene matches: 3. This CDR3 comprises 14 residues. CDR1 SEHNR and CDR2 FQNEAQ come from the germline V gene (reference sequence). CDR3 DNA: TGTGCCAGCAGCTCGGGACAGCTCTCCTACGAGCAGTACTTC. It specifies CASSSGQLSYEQYF. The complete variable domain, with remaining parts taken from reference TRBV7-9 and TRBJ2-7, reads DTGVSQNPRHKITKRGQNVTFRCDPISEHNRLYWYRQTLGQGPEFLTYFQNEAQLEKSRLLSDRFSAERPKGSFSTLEIQRTEQGDSAMYLCASSSGQLSYEQYFGPGTRLTVT.

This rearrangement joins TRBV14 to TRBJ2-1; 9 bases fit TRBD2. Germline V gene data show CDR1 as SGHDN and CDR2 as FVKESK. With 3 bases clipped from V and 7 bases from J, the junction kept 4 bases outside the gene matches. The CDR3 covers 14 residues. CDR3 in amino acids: CASSHLAGTNEQFF. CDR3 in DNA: TGTGCCAGCAGCCATCTAGCGGGAACGAATGAGCAGTTCTTC.

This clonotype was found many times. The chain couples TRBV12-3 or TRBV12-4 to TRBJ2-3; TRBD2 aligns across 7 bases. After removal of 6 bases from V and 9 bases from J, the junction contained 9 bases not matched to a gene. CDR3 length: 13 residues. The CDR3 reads CASRRREEKTQYF. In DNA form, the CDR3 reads TGTGCCAGCAGACGCCGGGAGGAGAAAACGCAGTATTTT.

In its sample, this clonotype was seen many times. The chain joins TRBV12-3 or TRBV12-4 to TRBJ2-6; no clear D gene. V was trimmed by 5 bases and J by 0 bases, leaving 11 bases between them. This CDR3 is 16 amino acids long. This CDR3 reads CASSPGPRSGANVLTF. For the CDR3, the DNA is TGTGCCAGCAGTCCAGGACCGCGCTCTGGGGCCAACGTCCTGACTTTC.

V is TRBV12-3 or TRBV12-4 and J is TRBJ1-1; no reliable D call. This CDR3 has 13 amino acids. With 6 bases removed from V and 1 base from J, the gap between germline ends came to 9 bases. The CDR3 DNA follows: TGTGCCAGCAGGACCAGACAGAACACTGAAGCTTTCTTT. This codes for CASRTRQNTEAFF.

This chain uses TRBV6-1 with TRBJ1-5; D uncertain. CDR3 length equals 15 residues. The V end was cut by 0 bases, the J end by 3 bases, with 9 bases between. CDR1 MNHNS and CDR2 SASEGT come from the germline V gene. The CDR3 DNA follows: TGTGCCAGCAGTGAAGCCTTCGGACTCAATCAGCCCCAGCATTTT. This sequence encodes CASSEAFGLNQPQHF.

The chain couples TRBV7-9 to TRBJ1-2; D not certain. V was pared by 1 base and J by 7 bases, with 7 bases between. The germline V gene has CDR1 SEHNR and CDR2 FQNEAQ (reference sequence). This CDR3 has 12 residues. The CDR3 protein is CASSLEVIGYTF. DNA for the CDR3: TGTGCCAGCAGCTTAGAGGTGATTGGCTACACCTTC.

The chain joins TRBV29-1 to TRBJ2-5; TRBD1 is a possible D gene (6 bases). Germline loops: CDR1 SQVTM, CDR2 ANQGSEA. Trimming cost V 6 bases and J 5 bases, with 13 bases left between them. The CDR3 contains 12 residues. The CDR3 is CSVTGSFETQYF. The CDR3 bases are TGCAGCGTGACAGGTTCATTCGAGACCCAGTACTTC.

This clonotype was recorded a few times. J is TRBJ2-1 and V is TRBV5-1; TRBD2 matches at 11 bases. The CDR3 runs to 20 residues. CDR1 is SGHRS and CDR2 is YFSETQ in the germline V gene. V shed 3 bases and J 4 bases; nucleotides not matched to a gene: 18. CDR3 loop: CASSYITGTSGPRTYNEQFF. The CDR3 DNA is TGCGCCAGCAGCTATATTACCGGGACTAGCGGACCAAGAACGTACAATGAGCAGTTCTTC.

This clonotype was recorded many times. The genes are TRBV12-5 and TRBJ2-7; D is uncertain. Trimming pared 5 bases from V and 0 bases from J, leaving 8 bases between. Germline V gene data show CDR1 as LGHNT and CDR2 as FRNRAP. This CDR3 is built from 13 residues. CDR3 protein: CASGPDVSYEQYF. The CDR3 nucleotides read TGTGCTAGTGGTCCTGACGTCTCCTACGAGCAGTACTTC. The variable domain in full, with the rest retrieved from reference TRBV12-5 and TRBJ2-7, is DARVTQTPRHKVTEMGQEVTMRCQPILGHNTVFWYRQTMMQGLELLAYFRNRAPLDDSGMPKDRFSAEMPDATLATLKIQPSEPRDSAVYFCASGPDVSYEQYFGPGTRLTVT.

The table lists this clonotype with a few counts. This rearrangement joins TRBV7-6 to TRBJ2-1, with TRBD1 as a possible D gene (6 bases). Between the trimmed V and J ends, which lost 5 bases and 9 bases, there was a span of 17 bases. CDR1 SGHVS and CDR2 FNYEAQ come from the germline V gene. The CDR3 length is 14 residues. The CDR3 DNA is TGTGCCAGCAGCCGCAATCTAGAACAGGGTGAGCAGTTCTTC. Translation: CASSRNLEQGEQFF.

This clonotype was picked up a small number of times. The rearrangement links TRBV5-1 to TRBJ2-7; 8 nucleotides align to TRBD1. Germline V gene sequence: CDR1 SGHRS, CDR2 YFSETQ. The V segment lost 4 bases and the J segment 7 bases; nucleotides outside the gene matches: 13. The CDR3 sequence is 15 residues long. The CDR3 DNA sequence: TGCGCCAGCAGCCCGGGACAGGCCGTCTTCGGGGAGCAGTACTTC. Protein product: CASSPGQAVFGEQYF. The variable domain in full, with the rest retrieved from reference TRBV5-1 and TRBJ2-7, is KAGVTQTPRYLIKTRGQQVTLSCSPISGHRSVSWYQQTPGQGLQFLFEYFSETQRNKGNFPGRFSGRQFSNSRSEMNVSTLELGDSALYLCASSPGQAVFGEQYFGPGTRLTVT.

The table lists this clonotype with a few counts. Here the CDR3 DNA reads TGTGCCAGTAGGGTAGCGGGAGTCGGGGAGCAGTTCTTC. Amino acids: CASRVAGVGEQFF. The V and J genes are TRBV19 and TRBJ2-1, with 9 bases fitting TRBD2. The germline V gene has CDR1 LNHDA and CDR2 SQIVND (reference sequence). The CDR3 runs to 13 residues. V shed 6 bases, J shed 10 bases, and the junction held 7 bases outside the gene matches.

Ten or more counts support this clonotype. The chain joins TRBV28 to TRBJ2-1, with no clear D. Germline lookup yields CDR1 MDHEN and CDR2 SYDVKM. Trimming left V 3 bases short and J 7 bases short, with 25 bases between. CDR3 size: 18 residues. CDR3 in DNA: TGTGCCAGCAGTTTTCTGCCCGGGCTCCTGGCTGGCCGGAATGAGCAGTTCTTC. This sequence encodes CASSFLPGLLAGRNEQFF.

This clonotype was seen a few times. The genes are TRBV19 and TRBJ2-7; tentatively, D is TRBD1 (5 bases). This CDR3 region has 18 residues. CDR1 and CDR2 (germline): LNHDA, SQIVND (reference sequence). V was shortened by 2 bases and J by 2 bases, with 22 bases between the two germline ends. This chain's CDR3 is CASSIKANSGPLAYEQYF. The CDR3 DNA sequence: TGTGCCAGTAGTATAAAAGCAAACTCAGGGCCCCTAGCCTACGAGCAGTACTTC.